Listed below are T cell receptor beta chains from one sample, sequenced in a study of blood T cell repertoires in COVID-19. Produced via immunoSEQ multiplex PCR; TCRdb's table is partial and in-frame only. The sample yields 150,000 or so clones, 80% to 85% seen once. What was sequenced was peripheral blood. All receptors come from a woman aged 60 to 75 with acute or convalescent COVID-19. The CDR3 runs from the conserved cysteine through the conserved F or W. Fields, in order: CDR3 DNA, CDR3 protein, J gene, V gene, D gene, clone size. D genes are given only for firm matches. Size is omitted from some rows. Given values are once, few, many or a class for expanded clones.

DNA: TGTGCCAGCAGTGAATATCCTGACAGGGCTGAAGCTTTCTTT; CDR3: CASSEYPDRAEAFF; J: TRBJ1-1; V: TRBV25-1; D: TRBD1; size: -
DNA: TGTGCCAGCAGCTTGACAGGGACCACAGATACGCAGTATTTT; CDR3: CASSLTGTTDTQYF; J: TRBJ2-3; V: TRBV7-8; D: TRBD1; size: -
DNA: TGTGCCACCGACCGGGACAACAACAATGAGCAGTTCTTC; CDR3: CATDRDNNNEQFF; J: TRBJ2-1; V: TRBV28; D: -; size: -
DNA: TGTGCCAGCAGCCCAAGGAGACAGCTAGCTTTCTTT; CDR3: CASSPRRQLAFF; J: TRBJ1-1; V: TRBV7-2; D: -; size: -
DNA: TGTGCCAGCAGTTTCGGCCTCGGCCAGGGCACTGAAGCTTTCTTT; CDR3: CASSFGLGQGTEAFF; J: TRBJ1-1; V: TRBV6-5; D: -; size: -
DNA: TGTGCCAGCAGCCGGGCCGGGGGGACTAATGAAAAACTGTTTTTT; CDR3: CASSRAGGTNEKLFF; J: TRBJ1-4; V: TRBV4-2; D: -; size: once
DNA: TGTGCCAGCAGTTTGCTCCGGACAGGGTACGAGCAGTACTTC; CDR3: CASSLLRTGYEQYF; J: TRBJ2-7; V: TRBV27; D: TRBD1; size: few
DNA: TGTGCCAGCAGCAAAGTAGGGACTTCAGGAAACACCATATATTTT; CDR3: CASSKVGTSGNTIYF; J: TRBJ1-3; V: TRBV21-1; D: -; size: -
DNA: TGTGCCAGCAGCTTCCCGGGACAGGGGAAATACGAGCAGTACTTC; CDR3: CASSFPGQGKYEQYF; J: TRBJ2-7; V: TRBV5-8; D: TRBD1; size: -
DNA: TGTGCCAGCAGCGCGGAGACGGGGTTAAGGTCAGAGGGAAACACCATATATTTT; CDR3: CASSAETGLRSEGNTIYF; J: TRBJ1-3; V: TRBV7-2; D: -; size: -
DNA: TGTGCCAGCAGCGTAGGGGACAGGTTATTCAATGAGCAGTTCTTC; CDR3: CASSVGDRLFNEQFF; J: TRBJ2-1; V: TRBV9; D: TRBD1; size: -
DNA: TGCGCCAGCAGTGGGTCCGGCGGGGGGGCCCCAGATACGCAGTATTTT; CDR3: CASSGSGGGAPDTQYF; J: TRBJ2-3; V: TRBV10-2; D: TRBD2; size: -
DNA: TGTGCCAGCAGCTTGCAGCGGGGATCCTACGAGCAGTACTTC; CDR3: CASSLQRGSYEQYF; J: TRBJ2-7; V: TRBV5-4; D: TRBD2; size: -
DNA: TGTGCCAGCAGCTTACCAACAGGGAAGAACACTGAAGCTTTCTTT; CDR3: CASSLPTGKNTEAFF; J: TRBJ1-1; V: TRBV11-2; D: -; size: few
DNA: TGTGCCAGCACCCGGGACTTTTACTACGAGCAGTACTTC; CDR3: CASTRDFYYEQYF; J: TRBJ2-7; V: TRBV5-6; D: -; size: -
DNA: TGTGCCAGCAGTGATCGATGGGACACCAATCAGCCCCAGCATTTT; CDR3: CASSDRWDTNQPQHF; J: TRBJ1-5; V: TRBV27; D: -; size: -
DNA: TGTGCCAGTAGTATAGATCCAGGTCGGCTAGCGGGCCCGAACACCGGGGAGCTGTTTTTT; CDR3: CASSIDPGRLAGPNTGELFF; J: TRBJ2-2; V: TRBV19; D: TRBD2; size: once
DNA: TGCGCCAGCAGCCAAGATGAAGGGGTGCAGCCCCAGCATTTT; CDR3: CASSQDEGVQPQHF; J: TRBJ1-5; V: TRBV4-3; D: -; size: few
DNA: TGCGCCAGCAGCCTGGGACTAGCCATGGGGGAGACCCAGTACTTC; CDR3: CASSLGLAMGETQYF; J: TRBJ2-5; V: TRBV5-1; D: TRBD2; size: -
DNA: TGCGCCAGCAGCAGGGGACTAGCGGGGGGGCCAGTAGCCTACGAGCAGTACTTC; CDR3: CASSRGLAGGPVAYEQYF; J: TRBJ2-7; V: TRBV5-1; D: TRBD2; size: -
DNA: TGCGCCAGCAGCTCTACCAACACTGAAGCTTTCTTT; CDR3: CASSSTNTEAFF; J: TRBJ1-1; V: TRBV5-1; D: -; size: -
DNA: TGCGCCAGCAGCCCTGGCCTCCAGGCGTATGGCTACACCTTC; CDR3: CASSPGLQAYGYTF; J: TRBJ1-2; V: TRBV4-1; D: -; size: once
DNA: TGTGCCAGCAGTGAACAGGGGGAAGGTGCTAATGAAAAACTGTTTTTT; CDR3: CASSEQGEGANEKLFF; J: TRBJ1-4; V: TRBV6-1; D: TRBD1; size: -
DNA: TGTGCCAGCAGTTCGCTGGACAGGGCGGCGAATCAGCCCCAGCATTTT; CDR3: CASSSLDRAANQPQHF; J: TRBJ1-5; V: TRBV6-2/TRBV6-3; D: TRBD1; size: -
DNA: TGTGCCAGCAGCCCTACTTACAATGAGCAGTTCTTC; CDR3: CASSPTYNEQFF; J: TRBJ2-1; V: TRBV27; D: -; size: -
DNA: TGCGCCAGCAGTCGGGCGGCGACAGGGGGTCTTGCAGATACGCAGTATTTT; CDR3: CASSRAATGGLADTQYF; J: TRBJ2-3; V: TRBV5-1; D: TRBD1; size: -
DNA: TGCGCCAGCAGCGGATGGGGCGCGAGCACCGGGGAGCTGTTTTTT; CDR3: CASSGWGASTGELFF; J: TRBJ2-2; V: TRBV5-1; D: -; size: -
DNA: TGTGCCAGAAGTTGGACTAGCTGCACCTACTCCTACAATGAGCAGTTCTTC; CDR3: CARSWTSCTYSYNEQFF; J: TRBJ2-1; V: TRBV5-3; D: TRBD2; size: once
DNA: TGCGCCAGCAGCCCACGGGGACAGGCCCCTGAAGCTTTCTTT; CDR3: CASSPRGQAPEAFF; J: TRBJ1-1; V: TRBV4-1; D: TRBD1; size: -
DNA: TGTGCCAGCAGCCACCGGACAGGGGCCTTCAACACTGAAGCTTTCTTT; CDR3: CASSHRTGAFNTEAFF; J: TRBJ1-1; V: TRBV3-1/TRBV3-2; D: TRBD1; size: -
DNA: TGTGCCAGCAGCTTAACCGAGGACAGAACCTATGGCTACACCTTC; CDR3: CASSLTEDRTYGYTF; J: TRBJ1-2; V: TRBV7-8; D: -; size: -
DNA: TGTGCCAGCAGTTGGGGACAGGGATACAATGAGCAGTTCTTC; CDR3: CASSWGQGYNEQFF; J: TRBJ2-1; V: TRBV27; D: TRBD1; size: once
DNA: TGTGCCAGCAGCCAATACGACAGGGCAGGGCAGCCCCAGCATTTT; CDR3: CASSQYDRAGQPQHF; J: TRBJ1-5; V: TRBV4-2; D: TRBD1; size: -
DNA: TGTGCCAGCAGCCAAGGAGTGGGGGCAACCTACAATGAGCAGTTCTTC; CDR3: CASSQGVGATYNEQFF; J: TRBJ2-1; V: TRBV3-1/TRBV3-2; D: -; size: -
DNA: TGTGCCAGCAGCCATCGGGCCTACGAGCAGTACTTC; CDR3: CASSHRAYEQYF; J: TRBJ2-7; V: TRBV3-1/TRBV3-2; D: -; size: once
DNA: TGTGCCAGCAGCTTAGACAGGGGTGCCAAAAACATTCAGTACTTC; CDR3: CASSLDRGAKNIQYF; J: TRBJ2-4; V: TRBV13; D: TRBD1; size: -
DNA: TGTGCCAGCAGCTACTCAGGAGGCTACACCTTC; CDR3: CASSYSGGYTF; J: TRBJ1-2; V: TRBV12-3/TRBV12-4; D: -; size: -
DNA: TGTGCCAGCAGCGTAGAGGCGGACACTGAAGCTTTCTTT; CDR3: CASSVEADTEAFF; J: TRBJ1-1; V: TRBV9; D: -; size: few
DNA: TGTGCCAGCAGCTTAGGCAGGGGTAACACAGATACGCAGTATTTT; CDR3: CASSLGRGNTDTQYF; J: TRBJ2-3; V: TRBV7-9; D: -; size: -
DNA: TGCAGCGTGCAGGGACTAGCGGGGGGGCCAAGGAAGTACAATGAGCAGTTCTTC; CDR3: CSVQGLAGGPRKYNEQFF; J: TRBJ2-1; V: TRBV29-1; D: TRBD2; size: once
DNA: TGTGCCAGCAGCCAACGCGGGGGGGCCCCAGATACGCAGTATTTT; CDR3: CASSQRGGAPDTQYF; J: TRBJ2-3; V: TRBV3-1/TRBV3-2; D: TRBD2; size: -
DNA: TGTGCCAGCAGTGATATAGTGGACTGGATCAATGAGCAGTTCTTC; CDR3: CASSDIVDWINEQFF; J: TRBJ2-1; V: TRBV6-1; D: -; size: -
DNA: TGTGCCAGCTCACCGGCGGTGGCCGGGACAGGGCGAGAGCAGTTCTTC; CDR3: CASSPAVAGTGREQFF; J: TRBJ2-1; V: TRBV18; D: TRBD1; size: -
DNA: TGTGCCAGCAGAGGGACAGACAGAAATGAAAAACTGTTTTTT; CDR3: CASRGTDRNEKLFF; J: TRBJ1-4; V: TRBV6-1; D: TRBD1; size: -
DNA: TGTGCCAGCAGCTTCACAGGGATAGGGAGTCAGCCCCAGCATTTT; CDR3: CASSFTGIGSQPQHF; J: TRBJ1-5; V: TRBV5-6; D: -; size: -
DNA: TGCGCCAGCAGCTTTGATGGGAGACCCGGGGAGCTGTTTTTT; CDR3: CASSFDGRPGELFF; J: TRBJ2-2; V: TRBV5-1; D: -; size: once
DNA: TGTGCCAGTATTGGCAGGGAGGGGGTCAATCAGCCCCAGCATTTT; CDR3: CASIGREGVNQPQHF; J: TRBJ1-5; V: TRBV19; D: -; size: -
DNA: TGCGCCAGCAGCTACAGGGTAACCGGGGAGCTGTTTTTT; CDR3: CASSYRVTGELFF; J: TRBJ2-2; V: TRBV5-1; D: -; size: once
DNA: TGTGCCAGTGGACAGGGGCGATCCACTGGGGCCAACGTCCTGACTTTC; CDR3: CASGQGRSTGANVLTF; J: TRBJ2-6; V: TRBV25-1; D: TRBD1; size: -
DNA: TGTGCCAGCAGCACCAGACTAGCGGGGGGGCCATCGAACACCGGGGAGCTGTTTTTT; CDR3: CASSTRLAGGPSNTGELFF; J: TRBJ2-2; V: TRBV21-1; D: -; size: -
DNA: TGTGCCAGCAGCTTGGAGCGGGCAGCGAACACTGAAGCTTTCTTT; CDR3: CASSLERAANTEAFF; J: TRBJ1-1; V: TRBV5-4; D: -; size: -
DNA: TGCGCCAGCAGCTTCGGGCAGGGGGTTTCACCCCTCCACTTT; CDR3: CASSFGQGVSPLHF; J: TRBJ1-6; V: TRBV5-1; D: TRBD1; size: -
DNA: TGTGCCAGCTCACCAGAACAGGGGAATCAGCCCCAGCATTTT; CDR3: CASSPEQGNQPQHF; J: TRBJ1-5; V: TRBV18; D: TRBD1; size: -
DNA: TGCGCCAGCAGTGAGGCCAGGGCCAGCTCCTATAATTCACCCCTCCACTTT; CDR3: CASSEARASSYNSPLHF; J: TRBJ1-6; V: TRBV10-2; D: -; size: -
DNA: TGCAGCGTTTACGGGAGCTTGAACACTGAAGCTTTCTTT; CDR3: CSVYGSLNTEAFF; J: TRBJ1-1; V: TRBV29-1; D: -; size: -
DNA: TGCAGTGCTAGTGGGACAGGGGGCCAGCCCCAGCATTTT; CDR3: CSASGTGGQPQHF; J: TRBJ1-5; V: TRBV20-1; D: TRBD1; size: -
DNA: TGTGCCAGCAGCCCACATAGCGGGGGGGCTCAGACCCAGTACTTC; CDR3: CASSPHSGGAQTQYF; J: TRBJ2-5; V: TRBV9; D: TRBD2; size: -